This T cell receptor (beta chain) was documented in a study of beta chain features in type 1 diabetes. Overall study findings and caveats: Shorter TCRB CDR3s, moderately but significantly so, were found in Type 1 diabetes patients in all four CD4+ subsets.

In its sample, this clone was seen once. Antigen specificity is unknown. CDR1 and CDR2 from the germline V gene are SEHNR and FQNEAQ (reference sequence). V was pared by 2 bases and J by 6 bases, with 13 bases between. The CDR3 extends over 14 amino acids. Expressed TCRB transcripts were sequenced because the entire RNA isolate underwent reverse transcription. Only in-frame clones appear in the TCRdb table, and some are missing; sequencing was by immunoSEQ multiplex PCR. The profile shows some 22,000 clones, approximately 74% of them singletons. The sequence derives from a middle-aged woman in good health. The sample consisted of Tregs from blood. The chain joins TRBV7-9 to TRBJ1-2; no reliable D call. In DNA, the CDR3 is TGTGCCAGCAGCTTAAACAGCTTCGGCGATGGCTACACCTTC. Amino acids: CASSLNSFGDGYTF. The entire variable domain, with the rest obtained from reference TRBV7-9 and TRBJ1-2, is as follows: DTGVSQNPRHKITKRGQNVTFRCDPISEHNRLYWYRQTLGQGPEFLTYFQNEAQLEKSRLLSDRFSAERPKGSFSTLEIQRTEQGDSAMYLCASSLNSFGDGYTFGSGTRLTVV.